Below, one T cell receptor beta chain is given with its context. The antigen is not known. These data originate in a study of cytomegalovirus exposure and HLA in healthy donors. The study's findings and limits: In the roughly 110 validation repertoires, just under 95% of cluster scores exceeded 0, per a later analysis. The study listed around 150 cytomegalovirus-associated TCR beta chains. While the bulk of TCR sequences proved rare, some public TCRs turned up in many donors.

The CDR3 runs 13 residues. V lost 4 bases to trimming and J lost 1 base, with 7 bases between them. The germline V gene has CDR1 LGHNA and CDR2 YSLEER. This table comes from immunoSEQ multiplex PCR, and its TCRdb copy is limited to in-frame clones, with some not included. The table has 50,000 to 65,000 clones, roughly 89% seen once; the top ten hold roughly 15%. The sequenced sample was PBMCs. The chain is built from TRBV4-3 and TRBJ1-1, with D tentatively TRBD1 (5 bases). The clonotype comes from a woman younger than 35 in good health and CMV-seronegative. The CDR3 reads CASSRGGNTEAFF. The CDR3 DNA is TGCGCCAGCAGCCGGGGGGGGAACACTGAAGCTTTCTTT.